One sample yielded the 10 T cell receptor beta chains listed below, sequenced in a study of blood T cell repertoires in COVID-19. Here immunoSEQ multiplex PCR was the method, and the copy in TCRdb shows in-frame clones only, minus some. The table has roughly 140,000 clones, about 80% seen once. Sequencing used peripheral blood. These receptors all stem from a man aged 65 to 79 with acute or convalescent COVID-19.

The gene calls are TRBV19 and TRBJ2-3, with D perhaps matching TRBD1 (5 bases). Deletions cut 6 bases from V and 2 bases from J, with 9 bases between. CDR1 and CDR2 from the germline V gene are LNHDA and SQIVND (reference sequence). This CDR3 has 13 amino acids. The CDR3, as DNA: TGTGCCAGTAGGACAGTCTCCACAGATACGCAGTATTTT. Translation: CASRTVSTDTQYF.

The chain combines TRBV5-1 with TRBJ2-1; 10 bases are a match to TRBD1. Losses at the gene ends were 0 bases for V and 7 bases for J; bases not matched to a gene: 4. The CDR3 runs to 15 residues. CDR1 and CDR2 (germline): SGHRS, YFSETQ. The CDR3 spells CASSLEGQGGNEQFF. As DNA, the CDR3 is TGCGCCAGCAGCTTGGAAGGACAGGGGGGTAATGAGCAGTTCTTC.

By share, this clone ranks as medium-sized. The chain is built from TRBV27 and TRBJ2-7; 10 bases are shared with TRBD1. The ends lost 8 bases at V and 4 bases at J; junction bases unmatched: 11. From germline, CDR1 is MNHEY and CDR2 SMNVEV (reference sequence). This CDR3 is 15 amino acids long. CDR3 in amino acids: CASSKLPGQGYEQYF. CDR3 nucleotides: TGTGCCAGCTCGAAACTTCCGGGACAGGGGTACGAGCAGTACTTC.

Written as DNA, the CDR3 is TGTGCCAGCAGCGGGGGACAGGGCTTTCGGGAGACCCAGTACTTC. This encodes CASSGGQGFRETQYF. This rearrangement joins TRBV5-6 to TRBJ2-5; 9 positions match TRBD1. The CDR3 spans 15 residues. Germline V CDR1 and CDR2: SGHDT, YYEEEE. The V gene end was trimmed by 4 bases and the J gene end by 5 bases; junction bases not matched to a gene: 9.

V gene TRBV20-1 combines with J gene TRBJ2-1, with D unresolved. V lost 3 bases to trimming and J lost 6 bases, with 6 bases between them. The CDR3 has 11 amino acids. CDR1 is DFQATT, CDR2 SNEGSKA, per germline (reference sequence). CDR3: CSASGGNEQFF. In DNA form, the CDR3 reads TGCAGTGCTAGTGGCGGCAATGAGCAGTTCTTC.

The V and J genes are TRBV2 and TRBJ2-3; 11 bases match TRBD1. Germline V gene sequence: CDR1 SNHLY, CDR2 FYNNEI. V gave up 6 bases and J gave up 6 bases; unmatched junction bases: 2. The CDR3 covers 13 residues. CDR3 bases: TGTGCCAGCAGCGGGGACAGGGGGGATACGCAGTATTTT. It codes for CASSGDRGDTQYF.

The chain uses TRBV19 and TRBJ2-3; 11 nucleotides match TRBD2. The CDR3 loop spans 15 amino acids. CDR1 and CDR2 (germline): LNHDA, SQIVND (reference sequence). Trimming cost V 6 bases and J 5 bases; bases outside gene matches: 7. The DNA of the CDR3 is TGTGCCAGTAGGCTAGCGGGGGGCGGTGTAGATACGCAGTATTTT. Translation gives CASRLAGGGVDTQYF.

The rearrangement links TRBV14 to TRBJ1-6; no clear D gene. Germline lookup yields CDR1 SGHDN and CDR2 FVKESK. V was shortened by 1 base and J by 8 bases, with 12 bases between the two germline ends. CDR3 size: 15 residues. CDR3 in amino acids: CASSQVPGSDSPLHF. The DNA of the CDR3 is TGTGCCAGCAGCCAAGTGCCGGGTTCGGATTCACCCCTCCACTTT.

The rearrangement uses TRBV11-3 and TRBJ2-1; D possibly corresponds to TRBD2 (6 bases). The CDR3 length is 16 residues. Germline CDR1 SGHNT, CDR2 YENEEA. V lost 5 bases and J 0 bases, leaving 14 bases between the germline ends. The CDR3 nucleotides read TGTGCCAGCAGCCCAGTAGCGACTAGCTCCTACAATGAGCAGTTCTTC. Translating it yields CASSPVATSSYNEQFF.

The genes are TRBV18 and TRBJ2-5; 11 bases fit TRBD2. Trimming at V came to 6 bases and at J to 5 bases, leaving 8 bases not matched to a gene. Germline V gene lookup returns CDR1 KGHSH and CDR2 LQKENI. The length of the CDR3 is 15 residues. In DNA form, the CDR3 reads TGTGCCAGCTCCACCTCCGGGACTAGCGGCGAGACCCAGTACTTC. Protein: CASSTSGTSGETQYF.